A single sample gave rise to the 8 T cell receptor beta chains below, sequenced in a study of OX40 agonist ivuxolimab in advanced cancers. The table came from immunoSEQ multiplex PCR; TCRdb's copy has only in-frame clones and leaves some out. The sample carries tens of thousands of clones, almost 85% recorded once. The sample consisted of CD4+ or CD8+ T cells sorted from blood, taken in a trial of the OX40 agonist ivuxolimab. The receptors originated from an adult with an advanced solid tumor such as melanoma, head and neck, liver or kidney cancer.

By its share, this clone is medium-sized. The chain combines TRBV10-3 with TRBJ2-5, with D possibly matching TRBD1 (9 bases). CDR1 and CDR2 from the germline V gene are ENHRY and SYGVKD. Trimming left V 6 bases short and J 5 bases short, with 31 bases between. This CDR3 comprises 19 residues. The DNA for the CDR3 is TGTGCCATCAGCTCCGGGACAGGGCTCTATAACGGGGGGGTTGAGACCCAGTACTTC. This translates into CAISSGTGLYNGGVETQYF.

The V call is TRBV19, the J call TRBJ2-7, with D perhaps matching TRBD2 (5 bases). V shed 3 bases and J shed 2 bases, with 11 bases lying between them. CDR1 and CDR2 (germline): LNHDA, SQIVND (reference sequence). This CDR3 contains 14 residues. CDR3 sequence reads: CASSIGSLTYEQYF. As DNA, the CDR3 is TGTGCCAGTAGTATTGGGAGTTTAACCTACGAGCAGTACTTC.

The rearrangement links TRBV7-2 to TRBJ2-5; D perhaps matches TRBD1 (6 bases). The J call is uncertain, as TRBJ2-7 better fits the DNA end. Germline assignment: CDR1 SGHTA and CDR2 FQGNSA. The CDR3 has 16 residues. This CDR3 reads CASSSRTRDKAYEQYF. In DNA form, the CDR3 reads TGTGCCAGCAGCTCCCGGACCCGGGACAAAGCCTACGAGCAGTACTTC.

This rearrangement joins TRBV6-5 to TRBJ1-6; the match to TRBD1 covers 7 bases. CDR3 length: 14 residues. With 2 bases clipped from V and 10 bases from J, the junction kept 5 bases outside the gene matches. CDR1 is MNHEY and CDR2 is SVGAGI in the germline V gene. The CDR3: CASSYDRDRSPLHF. CDR3 nucleotide sequence: TGTGCCAGCAGTTACGACAGGGATCGGTCACCCCTCCACTTT.

The gene calls are TRBV7-3 and TRBJ1-2; D remains unclear. Trimming pared 2 bases from V and 7 bases from J, leaving 17 bases between. The germline V gene has CDR1 SGHTA and CDR2 FQGTGA. The CDR3 has 15 amino acids. As DNA, the CDR3 is TGTGCCAGCAGCTTATATGCCGACAATACGGGTGGCTACACCTTC. It yields the protein CASSLYADNTGGYTF.

J is TRBJ2-5 and V is TRBV30; tentative D call: TRBD1 (6 bases). CDR3 length equals 13 residues. V was shortened by 4 bases and J by 2 bases, with 11 bases between the two germline ends. CDR1 is GTSNPN, CDR2 SVGIG, per germline (reference sequence). CDR3 DNA sequence: TGTGCCTGGACCACAGGGAATCAAGAGACCCAGTACTTC. This sequence encodes CAWTTGNQETQYF.

This clone was found once. This sequence joins TRBV6-6 and TRBJ1-2; 9 bases match TRBD1. Per the germline V gene, CDR1 is MNHNY and CDR2 is SVGAGI (reference sequence). CDR3 length: 14 amino acids. The V segment lost 7 bases and the J segment 8 bases; nucleotides outside the gene matches: 11. DNA of the CDR3: TGTGCCAGCACCCTCTGGACAGGGGAGGACGGCTACACCTTC. This encodes CASTLWTGEDGYTF.

The rearrangement joins TRBV5-1 to TRBJ2-2, with TRBD2 as a possible D gene (5 bases). There are 16 residues in the CDR3. CDR1 is SGHRS and CDR2 is YFSETQ in the germline V gene. The ends were cut back, 4 bases at V and 4 bases at J, with 17 bases in the middle. CDR3 region: CASSPWRAGLTGELFF. The CDR3 nucleotides read TGCGCCAGCAGCCCGTGGCGGGCGGGTCTCACCGGGGAGCTGTTTTTT.